These 13 T cell receptor beta chains share one sample of origin, sequenced in a study of control samples from healthy donors and cancer patients. Using immunoSEQ multiplex PCR, the repertoire was profiled, and TCRdb retains in-frame clones only, with some absent. The sample has some 120,000 clones, approximately 92% seen once. The source material was blood. These receptors were obtained from a man aged 18 to 35 in good health.

The V call is TRBV5-1, the J call TRBJ2-7; D call uncertain. The CDR3 is 15 amino acids. Germline loops: CDR1 SGHRS, CDR2 YFSETQ. Trimming removed 4 bases at V and 2 bases at J, with 16 bases between. The CDR3 loop reads CASSGLDGSAYEQYF. Written as DNA, the CDR3 is TGCGCCAGCAGCGGATTAGATGGTTCCGCCTACGAGCAGTACTTC.

CDR3 DNA sequence: TGTGCTAGTGGAACGGGACAGTTAAACACTGAAGCTTTCTTT. The encoded protein is CASGTGQLNTEAFF. The rearrangement uses TRBV12-5 and TRBJ1-1, with 7 bases fitting TRBD1. This CDR3 has 14 residues. The germline CDR1 and CDR2 sequences are LGHNT and FRNRAP. The J segment lost 2 bases and the V segment lost 6 bases, leaving 6 bases of the junction unmatched.

This clone came up a few times. This chain connects TRBV18 to TRBJ1-5; D remains unclear. Germline V CDR1 and CDR2: KGHSH, LQKENI. CDR3 length: 13 amino acids. V lost 2 bases to trimming and J lost 4 bases, with 6 bases between them. The CDR3 DNA reads TGTGCCAGCTCACCAAATACAAATCAGCCCCAGCATTTT. Translating gives CASSPNTNQPQHF.

J is TRBJ2-5 and V is TRBV19; D is undetermined. The CDR3 is made up of 13 amino acids. Germline loops: CDR1 LNHDA, CDR2 SQIVND (reference sequence). Trimming cost V 6 bases and J 9 bases, with 17 bases left between them. CDR3 in DNA: TGTGCCAGTAGAGCACCTCCCGAAGAAGCCCAGTACTTC. It translates to CASRAPPEEAQYF.

V gene TRBV14 combines with J gene TRBJ2-2, with TRBD2 identical over 8 bases. From germline, CDR1 is SGHDN and CDR2 FVKESK. V gave up 2 bases and J gave up 0 bases; unmatched junction bases: 8. This CDR3 region has 18 residues. As DNA, the CDR3 is TGTGCCAGCAGCCAATCCCTTTTAGCGGGGTCGAACACCGGGGAGCTGTTTTTT. This codes for CASSQSLLAGSNTGELFF.

The chain joins TRBV11-3 to TRBJ1-2; TRBD1 matches 7 bases. CDR1 and CDR2 (germline): SGHNT, YENEEA. Unmatched junction bases numbered 10, after V lost 5 bases and J lost 4 bases. This CDR3 is built from 15 residues. The CDR3 protein is CASSRTEGGGYGYTF. DNA for the CDR3: TGTGCCAGCAGCCGGACCGAAGGGGGCGGCTATGGCTACACCTTC.

The genes are TRBV24-1 and TRBJ2-1, with TRBD2 identical over 12 bases. Germline CDR1 reads KGHDR; CDR2 reads SFDVKD. The CDR3 covers 17 residues. Unmatched junction bases numbered 11, after V lost 4 bases and J lost 8 bases. The CDR3 bases are TGTGCCACCAGTGACGCACAGACTAGCGGGAGTTTCGATGAGCAGTTCTTC. Translation gives CATSDAQTSGSFDEQFF.

V gene TRBV7-6 combines with J gene TRBJ2-7; D possibly matches TRBD1 or TRBD2 (5 bases each). The CDR3 is 14 residues long. Germline V gene sequence: CDR1 SGHVS, CDR2 FNYEAQ. V was clipped by 1 base and J by 2 bases, with 9 bases between them. CDR3 in DNA: TGTGCCAGCAGCTTAGGAGCGGACACCTACGAGCAGTACGTC. This encodes CASSLGADTYEQYV.

The chain employs TRBV19 and TRBJ2-1, with TRBD2 matching over 8 bases. Germline CDR1 is LNHDA and CDR2 is SQIVND (reference sequence). This CDR3 contains 18 residues. V lost 1 base to trimming and J lost 5 bases; unmatched junction nucleotides: 13. The CDR3 loop is CASSIGFSGRVANNEQFF. For the CDR3, the DNA is TGTGCCAGTAGTATAGGTTTCAGCGGGAGAGTGGCCAACAATGAGCAGTTCTTC.

V and J are TRBV4-1 and TRBJ1-1, with 7 bases aligning to TRBD1. Unmatched junction bases numbered 8, after V lost 1 base and J lost 3 bases. The CDR3 has 16 residues. The germline CDR1 and CDR2 sequences are MGHRA and YSYEKL. The CDR3 loop reads CASSQGDRADDTEAFF. Here the CDR3 DNA reads TGCGCCAGCAGCCAAGGTGACAGGGCAGACGACACTGAAGCTTTCTTT.

The chain is built from TRBV11-2 and TRBJ1-4, with a possible D match to TRBD1 (5 bases). The CDR3 has 15 residues. Germline-derived CDR1 and CDR2 are SGHAT and FQNNGV. V lost 4 bases and J lost 6, with 15 bases in between. The CDR3 sequence is CASSWGGVRDEKLFF. Here the CDR3 DNA reads TGTGCCAGCAGCTGGGGGGGGGTGCGAGATGAAAAACTGTTTTTT. Full variable domain (outside the CDR3, taken from reference TRBV11-2 and TRBJ1-4): EAGVAQSPRYKIIEKRQSVAFWCNPISGHATLYWYQQILGQGPKLLIQFQNNGVVDDSQLPKDRFSAERLKGVDSTLKIQPAKLEDSAVYLCASSWGGVRDEKLFFGSGTQLSVL.

This chain joins TRBV28 and TRBJ1-1; 12 bases match TRBD1. V shed 1 base and J 5 bases; nucleotides not matched to a gene: 11. The length of the CDR3 is 18 residues. Germline-derived CDR1 and CDR2 are MDHEN and SYDVKM. The chain's CDR3 is CASSLSWGGQGAWTEAFF. Written as DNA, the CDR3 is TGTGCCAGCAGTTTATCTTGGGGGGGACAGGGGGCTTGGACTGAAGCTTTCTTT.

This sequence joins TRBV9 and TRBJ1-4, with D possibly matching TRBD1 (5 bases). The germline CDR1 and CDR2 sequences are SGDLS and YYNGEE. The CDR3 is 13 residues long. V lost 4 bases and J 10 bases, leaving 14 bases between the germline ends. The CDR3, as DNA: TGTGCCAGCAGCCCTCTTGGGGGTGGAAAACTGTTTTTT. Translated, it gives CASSPLGGGKLFF.